These T cell receptor beta chains were read from a single sample in a study of blood T cell repertoires in COVID-19. This table comes from immunoSEQ multiplex PCR, and its TCRdb copy is limited to in-frame clones, with some not included. The sample includes about 220,000 clones, around four fifths of them seen just once. Sequenced sample: peripheral blood. The receptors stem from a woman in her fifties or sixties who had recovered from COVID-19. The CDR3 runs from the conserved cysteine through the conserved F or W. Clone size appears in some rows only: once, few, many, or a class for an expanded clone.

v_call: TRBV14
clone_size: .
j_call: TRBJ1-2
cdr3_aa: CASSQGQSYGYTF

v_call: TRBV4-1
clone_size: .
j_call: TRBJ1-2
cdr3_aa: CASSHPTGGGYGYTF

v_call: TRBV7-9
clone_size: .
j_call: TRBJ2-7
cdr3_aa: CASSLMVSSYEQYF

v_call: TRBV30
clone_size: .
j_call: TRBJ1-3
cdr3_aa: CAWTQRGGLSGNTIYF

v_call: TRBV19
clone_size: .
j_call: TRBJ1-6
cdr3_aa: CASSRTDRSTLHF

v_call: TRBV15
clone_size: .
j_call: TRBJ1-1
cdr3_aa: CATSRTGADTEAFF

v_call: TRBV19
clone_size: .
j_call: TRBJ2-5
cdr3_aa: CASSTAGGRKETQYF

v_call: TRBV30
clone_size: .
j_call: TRBJ1-5
cdr3_aa: CAWSVKTGGYQPQHF

v_call: TRBV14
clone_size: .
j_call: TRBJ2-2
cdr3_aa: CASLLAGELFF

v_call: TRBV20-1
clone_size: .
j_call: TRBJ2-3
cdr3_aa: CSASTTDTQYF

v_call: TRBV5-6
clone_size: .
j_call: TRBJ1-4
cdr3_aa: CASSLRGGEKLFF

v_call: TRBV30
clone_size: .
j_call: TRBJ2-1
cdr3_aa: CAWTTNTVAGRVF

v_call: TRBV3-1/TRBV3-2
clone_size: .
j_call: TRBJ2-3
cdr3_aa: CASSVDRRTDTQYF

v_call: TRBV27
clone_size: .
j_call: TRBJ1-5
cdr3_aa: CASSPGTVHDSNQPQHF

v_call: TRBV6-4
clone_size: .
j_call: TRBJ1-6
cdr3_aa: CASSDRVSGNSPLHF

v_call: TRBV10-3
clone_size: .
j_call: TRBJ1-3
cdr3_aa: CAIGTGGTGNTIYF

v_call: TRBV3-1/TRBV3-2
clone_size: .
j_call: TRBJ1-2
cdr3_aa: CASSHQTGVYGYTF

v_call: TRBV12-5
clone_size: .
j_call: TRBJ2-7
cdr3_aa: CASGFENRGADEQYF

v_call: TRBV27
clone_size: .
j_call: TRBJ2-2
cdr3_aa: CASSLWGQTTGELFF

v_call: TRBV18
clone_size: .
j_call: TRBJ2-7
cdr3_aa: CASSPRGQGNEQYF

v_call: TRBV10-1
clone_size: few
j_call: TRBJ2-3
cdr3_aa: CASRSGDTQYF

v_call: TRBV19
clone_size: .
j_call: TRBJ1-5
cdr3_aa: CASSPITGGDQPQHF

v_call: TRBV5-1
clone_size: .
j_call: TRBJ2-7
cdr3_aa: CASSIATSGASYEQYF

v_call: TRBV6-6
clone_size: once
j_call: TRBJ2-3
cdr3_aa: CASSYYNRGSGDTQYF

v_call: TRBV7-8
clone_size: .
j_call: TRBJ2-7
cdr3_aa: CASSGHSSYEQYF

v_call: TRBV18
clone_size: .
j_call: TRBJ1-2
cdr3_aa: CASSPGGRGKENYGYTF

v_call: TRBV6-1
clone_size: .
j_call: TRBJ2-1
cdr3_aa: CASSALRDTSYNEQFF

v_call: TRBV30
clone_size: .
j_call: TRBJ2-5
cdr3_aa: CAWSEDSPRSGTQYF